A single sample is the source of the 17 T cell receptor beta chains below, sequenced in a study of OX40 agonist ivuxolimab in advanced cancers. This table comes from immunoSEQ multiplex PCR, and its TCRdb copy is limited to in-frame clones, with some not included. The repertoire has about 81,000 clones, more than 70% of them found once; the top ten carry approximately 0.47%. Material: CD4+ or CD8+ T cells sorted from blood, obtained in a trial of the OX40 agonist ivuxolimab. The origin of the receptors is an adult with an advanced solid tumor such as melanoma, head and neck, liver or kidney cancer.

The chain couples TRBV2 to TRBJ1-5; tentatively, D is TRBD1 (6 bases). Germline V lookup: CDR1 SNHLY, CDR2 FYNNEI. The CDR3 has 13 amino acids. Deletions cut 7 bases from V and 1 base from J, with 8 bases between. CDR3 bases: TGTGCCAGCATGGACAGAAGCAATCAGCCCCAGCATTTT. Protein product: CASMDRSNQPQHF.

The CDR3 bases are TGTGCCAGCGTGGGAAATCGCAATCAGCCCCAGCATTTT. This gives the protein CASVGNRNQPQHF. V usage is TRBV6-4 and J usage is TRBJ1-5; D is unresolved. This CDR3 has 13 amino acids. Germline-derived CDR1 and CDR2 are MRHNA and SNTAGT. V lost 8 bases and J 2 bases, leaving 10 bases between the germline ends.

The J gene is TRBJ1-5, the V gene TRBV4-1; D remains unclear. V shed 4 bases and J shed 1 base, with 14 bases lying between them. CDR1 and CDR2 from the germline V gene are MGHRA and YSYEKL. This CDR3 comprises 16 residues. The CDR3 region has the DNA TGCGCCAGCAGCCTACAATTAACTGGAAGCAATCAGCCCCAGCATTTT. Translating gives CASSLQLTGSNQPQHF.

The gene calls are TRBV10-1 and TRBJ2-1; possibly TRBD2 for D (7 bases). V lost 10 bases to trimming and J lost 7 bases, with 14 bases between them. There are 12 residues in the CDR3. Per the germline V gene, CDR1 is WNHNN and CDR2 is SYGVQD (reference sequence). The CDR3 here is CATKGGRNEQFF. Here the CDR3 DNA reads TGCGCCACCAAGGGGGGGCGGAATGAGCAGTTCTTC.

The J gene is TRBJ1-6, the V gene TRBV2; the D gene is possibly TRBD1 (6 bases). The CDR3 loop spans 17 amino acids. Trimming took off 3 bases at V and 6 bases at J, with 18 bases between the two ends. CDR1 and CDR2 from the germline V gene are SNHLY and FYNNEI. The CDR3 spells CASSDQGGANSNSPLHF. CDR3 DNA sequence: TGTGCCAGCAGTGACCAAGGGGGGGCAAACTCTAATTCACCCCTCCACTTT.

This clone showed up just once. The chain links TRBV7-8 to TRBJ1-2; D is ambiguous. V lost 8 bases, J lost 0 bases, and 16 bases lay in between. CDR3 length: 15 residues. CDR1 is SGHVS and CDR2 is FQNEAQ in the germline V gene. This CDR3 is CASSLGNRANYGYTF. In DNA, the CDR3 is TGTGCCAGCTCTCTTGGGAACCGAGCTAACTATGGCTACACCTTC.

This clone occurred once. The chain uses TRBV9 and TRBJ2-3; D gene ambiguous. The CDR3 extends over 16 amino acids. Germline lookup yields CDR1 SGDLS and CDR2 YYNGEE. The germline V and J ends were trimmed by 0 bases and 3 bases, with 14 bases remaining between them. The CDR3 loop reads CASSVGVAGATDTQYF. As DNA, the CDR3 is TGTGCCAGCAGCGTAGGTGTGGCCGGAGCAACAGATACGCAGTATTTT.

A single count supports this clone. The chain employs TRBV6-1 and TRBJ2-5; maybe TRBD2 (6 bases). V was cut by 6 bases and J by 2 bases, with 13 bases left in between. CDR3 length: 14 residues. Germline V CDR1 and CDR2: MNHNS, SASEGT. The CDR3 DNA reads as TGTGCCAGCAGCCCATTGCGGGGTCAAGAGACCCAGTACTTC. Protein sequence: CASSPLRGQETQYF.

This chain connects TRBV25-1 to TRBJ2-2, with a weak D call TRBD2 (5 bases). CDR1 and CDR2 (germline): MGHDK, SYGVNS. This CDR3 contains 14 residues. Trimming took 5 bases from V and 7 from J, leaving 14 bases between them. The CDR3 nucleotides are TGTGCCAGCAGTCTTCCGGGGTGGAGCGGGGAGCTGTTTTTT. The encoded protein is CASSLPGWSGELFF.

V usage is TRBV7-2 and J usage is TRBJ1-2; 7 bases align to TRBD1. Germline CDR1 and CDR2: SGHTA and FQGNSA. J gave up 6 bases and V 6 bases, and 13 bases lay outside the gene matches. The CDR3 length is 15 residues. CDR3 bases: TGTGCCAGCAGAGAAGGGGGCGCAGAATTGAATGGCTACACCTTC. This gives the protein CASREGGAELNGYTF.

The chain uses TRBV29-1 and TRBJ2-3, with 10 bases fitting TRBD2. The CDR3 spans 14 residues. CDR1 and CDR2 from the germline V gene are SQVTM and ANQGSEA. Germline trimming cut 7 bases from V and 8 bases from J; bases unmatched to any gene: 12. In DNA form, the CDR3 reads TGCAGCGGAGCGGGGGGGCCCCAGTTGGGTACGCAGTATTTT. Translated: CSGAGGPQLGTQYF.

In the case of this clone: One end of the junction fails to match germline, which may point to a read error. The J gene is TRBJ2-3, the V gene TRBV5-5; unclear D gene. The V gene's germline CDR1 is SGHKS and CDR2 YYEKEE (reference sequence). The CDR3 length is 13 residues. For the CDR3, the DNA is TGTGCCAGCAGCTTGGTGGGCACCGATACGCAGTATTTT. Its protein is CASSLVGTDTQYF. The full variable domain, its missing parts supplied by reference TRBV5-5 and TRBJ2-3, is DAGVTQSPTHLIKTRGQQVTLRCSPISGHKSVSWYQQVLGQGPQFIFQYYEKEERGRGNFPDRFSARQFPNYSSELNVNALLLGDSALYLCASSLVGTDTQYFGPGTRLTVL.

The chain links TRBV5-5 to TRBJ1-2, with no clear D. Deletions cut 0 bases from V and 2 bases from J, with 5 bases between. Looked up from germline, CDR1 is SGHKS and CDR2 is YYEKEE (reference sequence). There are 13 residues in the CDR3. Here the CDR3 DNA reads TGTGCCAGCAGCTTGGCCCACAACTATGGCTACACCTTC. Translated: CASSLAHNYGYTF.

J is TRBJ1-3 and V is TRBV5-5; 9 positions agree with TRBD1. CDR1 SGHKS and CDR2 YYEKEE come from the germline V gene (reference sequence). The CDR3 is 16 residues long. V trimming: 4 bases; J trimming: 2 bases; junction bases outside the gene matches: 7. The CDR3, as DNA: TGTGCCAGCAGCAATAGGGACAGGGCAACTGGAAACACCATATATTTT. Protein product: CASSNRDRATGNTIYF.

The rearrangement uses TRBV5-4 and TRBJ2-7, with 7 bases that match TRBD1. This CDR3 has 14 residues. V gave up 1 base and J gave up 6 bases; unmatched junction bases: 7. Germline CDR1 SGHNT, CDR2 YYREEE (reference sequence). For the CDR3, the DNA is TGTGCCAGCAGCTTGATAGACAGGGCCCTCGAGCAGTACTTC. Protein sequence: CASSLIDRALEQYF.

The rearrangement links TRBV21-1 to TRBJ1-3. TRBV21-1 is designated a pseudogene. The CDR3 is 15 residues long. DNA for the CDR3: TGTGCCAGCTGGTGTGAGGTCTTTATAACGAACACCATATATTTT. This codes for CASWCEVFITNTIYF.

The genes are TRBV18 and TRBJ1-1; tentatively, D is TRBD1 (6 bases). CDR1 and CDR2 (germline): KGHSH, LQKENI. The CDR3 totals 11 residues. V lost 6 bases and J 8 bases, leaving 10 bases between the germline ends. The CDR3 DNA follows: TGTGCCAGCTCCCCGGACAGAGAAGCTTTCTTT. It translates to CASSPDREAFF.